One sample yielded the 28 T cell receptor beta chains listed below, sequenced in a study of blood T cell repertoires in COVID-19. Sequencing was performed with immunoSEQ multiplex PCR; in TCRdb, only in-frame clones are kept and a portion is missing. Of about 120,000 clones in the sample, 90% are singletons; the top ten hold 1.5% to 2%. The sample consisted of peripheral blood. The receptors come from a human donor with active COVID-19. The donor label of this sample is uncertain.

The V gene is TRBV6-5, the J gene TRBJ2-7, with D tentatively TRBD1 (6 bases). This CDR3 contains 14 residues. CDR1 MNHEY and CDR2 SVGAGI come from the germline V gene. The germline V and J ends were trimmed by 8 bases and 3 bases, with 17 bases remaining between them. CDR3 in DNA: TGTGCCAGCTGCAAACAGGGATCCCTCTACGAGCAGTACTTC. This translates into CASCKQGSLYEQYF.

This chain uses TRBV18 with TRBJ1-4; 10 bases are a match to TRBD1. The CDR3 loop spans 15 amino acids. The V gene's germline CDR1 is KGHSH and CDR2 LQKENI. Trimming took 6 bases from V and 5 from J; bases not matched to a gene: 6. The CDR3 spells CASSPLGQGNEKLFF. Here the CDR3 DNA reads TGTGCCAGCTCCCCGTTGGGACAGGGGAATGAAAAACTGTTTTTT.

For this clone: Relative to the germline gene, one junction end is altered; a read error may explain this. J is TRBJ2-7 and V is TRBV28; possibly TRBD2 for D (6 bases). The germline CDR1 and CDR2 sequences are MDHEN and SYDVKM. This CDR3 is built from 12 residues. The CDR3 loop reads CASSDILLWEVF. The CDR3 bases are TGTGCCAGCTCCGATATTCTCTTGTGGGAGGTTTTC.

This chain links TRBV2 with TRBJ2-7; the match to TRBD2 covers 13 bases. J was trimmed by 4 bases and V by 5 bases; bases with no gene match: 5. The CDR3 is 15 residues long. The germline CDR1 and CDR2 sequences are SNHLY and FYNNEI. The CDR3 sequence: CASSLLAGGQYEQYF. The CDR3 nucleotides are TGTGCCAGCAGTTTACTAGCGGGGGGGCAGTACGAGCAGTACTTC.

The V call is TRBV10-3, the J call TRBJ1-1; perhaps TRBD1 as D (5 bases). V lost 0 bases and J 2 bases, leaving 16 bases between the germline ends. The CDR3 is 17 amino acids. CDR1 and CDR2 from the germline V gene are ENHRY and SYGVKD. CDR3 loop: CAISESPFAGPNTEAFF. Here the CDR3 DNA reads TGTGCCATCAGTGAGTCGCCTTTCGCAGGGCCTAACACTGAAGCTTTCTTT.

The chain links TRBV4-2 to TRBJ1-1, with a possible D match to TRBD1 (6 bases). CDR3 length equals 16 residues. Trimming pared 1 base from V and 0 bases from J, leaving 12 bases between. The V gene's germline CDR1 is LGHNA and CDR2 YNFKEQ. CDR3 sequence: CASSQGGQTMNTEAFF. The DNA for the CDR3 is TGTGCCAGCAGCCAAGGCGGACAGACTATGAACACTGAAGCTTTCTTT.

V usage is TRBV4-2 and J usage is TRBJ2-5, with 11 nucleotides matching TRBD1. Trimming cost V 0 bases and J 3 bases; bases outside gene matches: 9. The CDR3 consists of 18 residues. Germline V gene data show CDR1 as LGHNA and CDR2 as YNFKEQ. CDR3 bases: TGTGCCAGCAGCCAAGATCCCCTCGGACAGGGGGCAAAAGAGACCCAGTACTTC. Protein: CASSQDPLGQGAKETQYF.

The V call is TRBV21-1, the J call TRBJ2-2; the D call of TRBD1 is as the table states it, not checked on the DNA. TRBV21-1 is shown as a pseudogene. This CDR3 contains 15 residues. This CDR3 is CASSKPQGLTGELFF. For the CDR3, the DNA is TGTGCCAGCAGCAAACCCCAGGGTCTCACCGGGGAGCTGTTTTTT.

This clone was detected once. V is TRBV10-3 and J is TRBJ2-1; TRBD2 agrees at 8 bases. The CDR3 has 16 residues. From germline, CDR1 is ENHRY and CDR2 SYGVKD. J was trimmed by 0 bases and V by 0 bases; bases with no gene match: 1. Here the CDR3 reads CAISESAGDSYNEQFF. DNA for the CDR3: TGTGCCATCAGTGAGTCAGCGGGAGACTCCTACAATGAGCAGTTCTTC.

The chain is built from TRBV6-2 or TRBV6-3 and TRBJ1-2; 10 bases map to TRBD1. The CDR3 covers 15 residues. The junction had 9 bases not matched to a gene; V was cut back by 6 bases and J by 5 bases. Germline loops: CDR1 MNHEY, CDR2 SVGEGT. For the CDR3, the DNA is TGTGCCAGCAGCGGGGGACAGGGGAAAGAATATGGCTACACCTTC. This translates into CASSGGQGKEYGYTF.

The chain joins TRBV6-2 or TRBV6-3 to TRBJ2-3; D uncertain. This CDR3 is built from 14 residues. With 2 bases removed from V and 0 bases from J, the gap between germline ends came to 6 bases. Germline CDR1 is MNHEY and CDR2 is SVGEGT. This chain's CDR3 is CASSYTRSTDTQYF. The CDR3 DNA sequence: TGTGCCAGCAGTTACACACGAAGCACAGATACGCAGTATTTT.

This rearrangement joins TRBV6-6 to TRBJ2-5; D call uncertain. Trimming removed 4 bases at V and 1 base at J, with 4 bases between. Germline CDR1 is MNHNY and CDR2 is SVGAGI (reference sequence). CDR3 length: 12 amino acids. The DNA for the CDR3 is TGTGCCAGCAGTTTAGTCCAAGAGACCCAGTACTTC. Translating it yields CASSLVQETQYF.

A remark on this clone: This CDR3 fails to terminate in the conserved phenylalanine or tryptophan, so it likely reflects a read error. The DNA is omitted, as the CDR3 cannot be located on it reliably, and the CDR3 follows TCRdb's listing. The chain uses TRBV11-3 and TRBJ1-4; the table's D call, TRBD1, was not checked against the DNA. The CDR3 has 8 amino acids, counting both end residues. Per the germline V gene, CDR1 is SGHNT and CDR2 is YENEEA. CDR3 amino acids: CASSGCRA.

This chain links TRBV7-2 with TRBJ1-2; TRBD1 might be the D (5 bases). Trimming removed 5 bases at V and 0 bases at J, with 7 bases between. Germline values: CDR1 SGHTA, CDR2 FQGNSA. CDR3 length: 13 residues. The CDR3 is CASSTQANYGYTF. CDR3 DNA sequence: TGTGCCAGCAGCACACAGGCTAACTATGGCTACACCTTC.

The CDR3 sequence: CASSQVGPSYEQYF. The DNA of the CDR3 is TGTGCCAGCAGCCAAGTGGGGCCCTCCTACGAGCAGTACTTC. The V gene is TRBV14, the J gene TRBJ2-7; maybe TRBD1 (5 bases). This CDR3 has 14 residues. Germline V gives CDR1 SGHDN, CDR2 FVKESK. Deletions cut 1 base from V and 0 bases from J, with 7 bases between.

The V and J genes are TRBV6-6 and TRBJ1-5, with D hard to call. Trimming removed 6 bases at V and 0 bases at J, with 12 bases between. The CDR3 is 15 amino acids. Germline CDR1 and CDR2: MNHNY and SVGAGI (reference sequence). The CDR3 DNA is TGTGCCAGCAGGGAAGACAACACTAGCAATCAGCCCCAGCATTTT. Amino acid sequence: CASREDNTSNQPQHF.

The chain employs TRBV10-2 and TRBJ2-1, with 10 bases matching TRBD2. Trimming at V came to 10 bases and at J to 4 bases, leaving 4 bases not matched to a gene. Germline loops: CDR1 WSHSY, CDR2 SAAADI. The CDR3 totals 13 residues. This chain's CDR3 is CAIRLAGYNEQFF. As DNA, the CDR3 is TGCGCCATCCGACTAGCGGGTTACAATGAGCAGTTCTTC.

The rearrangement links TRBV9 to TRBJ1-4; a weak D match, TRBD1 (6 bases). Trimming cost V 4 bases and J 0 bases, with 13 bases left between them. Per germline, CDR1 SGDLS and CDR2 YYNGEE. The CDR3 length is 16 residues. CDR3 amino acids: CASSFSPGATNEKLFF. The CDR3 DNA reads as TGTGCCAGCAGCTTTTCTCCAGGGGCAACTAATGAAAAACTGTTTTTT.

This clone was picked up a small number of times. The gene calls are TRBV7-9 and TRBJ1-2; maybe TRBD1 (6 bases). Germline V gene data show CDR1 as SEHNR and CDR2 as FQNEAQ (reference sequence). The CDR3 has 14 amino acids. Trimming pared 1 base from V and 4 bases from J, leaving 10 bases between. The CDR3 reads CASSLVRDTYGYTF. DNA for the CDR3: TGTGCCAGCAGCTTAGTAAGGGACACCTATGGCTACACCTTC.

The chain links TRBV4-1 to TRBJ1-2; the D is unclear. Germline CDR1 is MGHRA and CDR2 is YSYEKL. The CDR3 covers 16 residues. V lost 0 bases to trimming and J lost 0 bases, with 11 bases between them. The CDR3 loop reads CASSQDTGRANYGYTF. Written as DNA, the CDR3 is TGCGCCAGCAGCCAAGATACTGGGCGAGCTAACTATGGCTACACCTTC.

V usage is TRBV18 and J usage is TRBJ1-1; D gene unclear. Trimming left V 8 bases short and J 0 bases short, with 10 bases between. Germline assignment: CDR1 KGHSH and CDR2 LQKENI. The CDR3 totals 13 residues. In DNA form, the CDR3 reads TGTGCCAGCCGAATAAACATGAACACTGAAGCTTTCTTT. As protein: CASRINMNTEAFF.

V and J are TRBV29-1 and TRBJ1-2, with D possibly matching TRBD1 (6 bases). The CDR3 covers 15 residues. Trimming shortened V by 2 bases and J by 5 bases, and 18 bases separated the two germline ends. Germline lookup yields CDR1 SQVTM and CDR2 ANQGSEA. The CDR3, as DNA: TGCAGCGTTGAATACCGAGAACAGGGTTCTTATGGCTACACCTTC. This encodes CSVEYREQGSYGYTF.

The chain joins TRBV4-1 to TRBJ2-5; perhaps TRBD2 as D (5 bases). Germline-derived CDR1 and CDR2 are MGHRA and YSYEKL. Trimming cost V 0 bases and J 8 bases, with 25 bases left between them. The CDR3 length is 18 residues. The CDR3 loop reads CASSQEAPELGRTGTQYF. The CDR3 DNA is TGCGCCAGCAGCCAAGAGGCCCCGGAACTAGGGCGGACGGGAACCCAGTACTTC.

In DNA, the CDR3 is TGTGCCAGCAGCCGGCAGGGATCCTGGGCCAACGTCCTGACTTTC. This encodes CASSRQGSWANVLTF. V usage is TRBV5-4 and J usage is TRBJ2-6; D possibly corresponds to TRBD1 (5 bases). Per germline, CDR1 SGHNT and CDR2 YYREEE (reference sequence). The CDR3 has 15 amino acids. Deletions cut 4 bases from V and 5 bases from J, with 13 bases between.

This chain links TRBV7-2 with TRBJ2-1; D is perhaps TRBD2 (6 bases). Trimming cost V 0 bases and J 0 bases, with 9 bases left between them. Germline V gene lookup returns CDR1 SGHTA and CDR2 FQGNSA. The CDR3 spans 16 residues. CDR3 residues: CASSLARAGSYNEQFF. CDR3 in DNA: TGTGCCAGCAGCTTAGCGAGAGCGGGCTCCTACAATGAGCAGTTCTTC.

DNA for the CDR3: TGTGCCAGCAGTTCCCTGACAGGGAGCAACTATGGCTACACCTTC. Translated, it gives CASSSLTGSNYGYTF. The genes are TRBV6-5 and TRBJ1-2; 7 bases agree with TRBD1. With 4 bases clipped from V and 2 bases from J, the junction kept 7 bases outside the gene matches. This CDR3 contains 15 residues. CDR1 is MNHEY and CDR2 is SVGAGI in the germline V gene.

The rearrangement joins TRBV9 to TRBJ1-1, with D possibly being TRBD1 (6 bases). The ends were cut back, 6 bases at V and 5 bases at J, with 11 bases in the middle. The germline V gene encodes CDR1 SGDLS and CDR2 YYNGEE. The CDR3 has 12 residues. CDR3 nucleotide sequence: TGTGCCAGCAACAGGGACGAAACTGAAGCTTTCTTT. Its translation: CASNRDETEAFF.

CDR3 DNA: TGTGCCAGCAGCCAAGATTGGCGGGGGGGTCCCAAAAACATTCAGTACTTC. Its protein is CASSQDWRGGPKNIQYF. The chain recombines TRBV4-2 with TRBJ2-4, with 9 bases that match TRBD2. The CDR3 totals 17 residues. Per the germline V gene, CDR1 is LGHNA and CDR2 is YNFKEQ. V lost 0 bases, J lost 2 bases, and 5 bases stayed unmatched.